This is a list of T cell receptor beta chains from one sample in a study of T-cell reconstitution after alpha-beta-depleted transplantation in children. Each CDR3 protein gets one entry after TCRdb re-called the PCR reads with MiXCR. Found here are hundreds of thousands of distinct CDR3 sequences, around 20% of them singletons; the top ten hold 3% to 4%. The input for sequencing was PBMCs from the stem cell graft donor, taken from the stem cell graft. Every receptor here comes from a human donor who donated a stem cell graft to a child with acute lymphoblastic leukemia. Each CDR3 is given with its conserved first and last residue. Each record gives: D gene, clone size, J gene, V gene, CDR3 protein, CDR3 DNA. A D gene is named only where the DNA matches it firmly. A clone size is listed for some rows: how often the clone was seen (once, few, many), or a class if it is expanded.

TRBD1,few,TRBJ2-2,TRBV6-5,CASSYGQGTTGELFF,TGTGCCAGCAGTTACGGACAGGGTACCACCGGGGAGCTGTTTTTT
.,few,TRBJ2-5,TRBV4-1,CASSQDPAETQYF,TGCGCCAGCAGCCAAGACCCGGCGGAGACCCAGTACTTC
TRBD2,few,TRBJ2-7,TRBV27,CASSLVFPLAGGPYEQYF,TGTGCCAGCAGTTTAGTCTTCCCTCTGGCGGGAGGGCCCTACGAGCAGTACTTC
.,.,TRBJ2-5,TRBV4-2,CASSLKPPGHQYQETQYF,TGTGCCAGCAGCCTCAAGCCCCCGGGACACCAGTACCAAGAGACCCAGTACTTC
.,few,TRBJ1-5,TRBV18,CASSPRRLEGHQPQHF,TGTGCCAGCTCACCGAGGCGATTGGAGGGCCATCAGCCCCAGCATTTT
TRBD2,.,TRBJ2-1,TRBV6-4,CASSGTSGSHEQFF,TGTGCCAGCAGTGGGACTAGCGGGAGTCATGAGCAGTTCTTC
.,.,TRBJ2-1,TRBV20-1,CSARDQGYNEQFF,TGCAGTGCTAGAGATCAAGGGTACAATGAGCAGTTCTTC
.,.,TRBJ2-7,TRBV5-1,CASSLEGRYGQYF,TGCGCCAGCAGCTTGGAGGGTCGATACGGGCAGTACTTC
.,.,TRBJ2-3,TRBV20-1,CSARVGAGHTDTQYF,TGCAGTGCTAGAGTTGGAGCGGGACACACAGATACGCAGTATTTT
TRBD1,.,TRBJ2-3,TRBV7-8,CASSPWTGGSDTQYF,TGTGCCAGCAGCCCTTGGACAGGGGGCAGTGATACGCAGTATTTT
.,.,TRBJ2-7,TRBV7-6,CASSPPGLPEQYF,TGTGCCAGCAGCCCTCCGGGACTTCCCGAGCAGTACTTC
.,.,TRBJ1-2,TRBV6-1,CASSGLPAIYGYTF,TGTGCCAGCAGCGGACTACCCGCCATCTATGGCTACACCTTC
.,.,TRBJ1-1,TRBV9,CASSAEISTEAFF,TGTGCCAGCAGCGCGGAAATTTCTACTGAAGCTTTCTTT
.,many,TRBJ2-7,TRBV5-1,CASSLLQGSYEQYF,TGCGCCAGCAGCTTGTTGCAGGGATCCTACGAGCAGTACTTC
TRBD2,.,TRBJ2-7,TRBV20-1,CSARDLGLAGGRDEQYF,TGCAGTGCTAGAGATTTAGGACTAGCGGGAGGGCGCGACGAGCAGTACTTC
TRBD1,.,TRBJ1-6,TRBV12-3/TRBV12-4,CASSSGGFGSYNSPLHF,TGTGCCAGCAGTTCAGGGGGATTTGGCTCCTATAATTCACCCCTCCACTTT
.,few,TRBJ2-2,TRBV20-1,CSARMRALDGELFF,TGCAGTGCTAGAATGAGGGCCCTCGACGGGGAGCTGTTTTTT
.,few,TRBJ1-1,TRBV15,CATSRALGMNTEAFF,TGTGCCACCAGCAGAGCATTGGGAATGAACACTGAAGCTTTCTTT
TRBD2,.,TRBJ2-1,TRBV24-1,CATSETSVAGGSYNEQFF,TGTGCCACCAGTGAGACCTCCGTAGCGGGAGGCTCCTACAATGAGCAGTTCTTC
.,few,TRBJ2-1,TRBV3-1,CASSQGGPREAEQFF,TGTGCCAGCAGCCAAGGGGGTCCTAGGGAGGCTGAGCAGTTCTTC
.,.,TRBJ1-2,TRBV12-3/TRBV12-4,CASSFRENYTF,TGTGCCAGCAGTTTTAGGGAGAACTACACCTTC
.,.,TRBJ2-2,TRBV20-1,CSARVGGRRVTGELFF,TGCAGTGCTAGAGTAGGGGGGAGGAGGGTAACCGGGGAGCTGTTTTTT
.,.,TRBJ1-2,TRBV12-3/TRBV12-4,CASSHTGPYGYTF,TGTGCCAGCAGTCATACAGGCCCCTATGGCTACACCTTC
.,few,TRBJ2-7,TRBV7-9,CASRNRADYEQYF,TGTGCCAGCAGAAACAGAGCAGACTACGAGCAGTACTTC
.,few,TRBJ1-6,TRBV20-1,CSARVGGNPLHF,TGCAGTGCTAGAGTGGGGGGGAACCCCCTCCACTTT
TRBD1,few,TRBJ1-4,TRBV2,CASREGQTNEKLFF,TGTGCCAGCAGAGAGGGACAGACTAATGAAAAACTGTTTTTT
.,few,TRBJ2-5,TRBV18,CASSPGLMETQYF,TGTGCCAGCTCACCAGGTCTTATGGAGACCCAGTACTTC
.,.,TRBJ2-1,TRBV20-1,CSARGRSNWTVGNEQFF,TGCAGTGCTAGAGGGCGAAGTAATTGGACAGTAGGCAATGAGCAGTTCTTC
TRBD1,few,TRBJ2-2,TRBV14,CASSSWTGSVYANTGELFF,TGTGCCAGCAGCTCCTGGACAGGATCGGTTTACGCGAACACCGGGGAGCTGTTTTTT
TRBD1,few,TRBJ1-2,TRBV12-3/TRBV12-4,CASSPGTVGYTF,TGTGCCAGCAGTCCAGGGACAGTCGGCTACACCTTC
.,.,TRBJ1-2,TRBV6-5,CASSYGQGPNYGYTF,TGTGCCAGCAGTTACGGGCAGGGACCTAACTATGGCTACACCTTC
.,.,TRBJ1-2,TRBV18,CASSLDWGSGGYTF,TGTGCCAGCTCTTTGGATTGGGGCTCGGGAGGCTACACCTTC
.,few,TRBJ1-1,TRBV5-5,CASARKPYTEAFF,TGTGCCAGCGCCCGGAAACCTTACACTGAAGCTTTCTTT
TRBD2,few,TRBJ2-3,TRBV6-1,CASSPSVASGTTDTQYF,TGTGCCAGCAGCCCCTCGGTGGCTAGCGGGACCACAGATACGCAGTATTTT
.,.,TRBJ1-2,TRBV9,CASRQATNYGYTF,TGTGCCAGCAGACAGGCTACCAACTATGGCTACACCTTC
TRBD2,.,TRBJ2-7,TRBV12-3/TRBV12-4,CASSLGIAGPRGEQYF,TGTGCCAGCAGTTTGGGGATAGCGGGACCTCGCGGCGAGCAGTACTTC
.,few,TRBJ2-1,TRBV10-3,CAISERGYNEQFF,TGTGCCATCAGTGAACGTGGGTACAATGAGCAGTTCTTC
TRBD2,few,TRBJ2-5,TRBV3-1,CASGGKSGRSYQETQYF,TGTGCCAGCGGGGGGAAAAGCGGGAGGTCTTACCAAGAGACCCAGTACTTC
.,few,TRBJ2-7,TRBV29-1,CSVEDPPKQYF,TGCAGCGTTGAAGACCCCCCTAAGCAGTACTTC
.,few,TRBJ2-3,TRBV5-1,CASSFRGRTPTDTQYF,TGCGCCAGCAGCTTCCGGGGACGGACCCCCACAGATACGCAGTATTTT
TRBD1,few,TRBJ2-1,TRBV20-1,CSARDTGTGYNEQFF,TGCAGTGCTAGAGATACGGGGACAGGGTACAATGAGCAGTTCTTC
TRBD1,few,TRBJ2-7,TRBV27,CASRAGTGHYEQYF,TGTGCCAGCAGGGCCGGGACAGGCCACTACGAGCAGTACTTC
.,few,TRBJ1-5,TRBV5-1,CASSSGGDINQPQHF,TGCGCCAGCAGCTCTGGGGGGGACATCAATCAGCCCCAGCATTTT
TRBD1,.,TRBJ2-5,TRBV7-8,CASSLFSQGYQETQYF,TGTGCCAGCAGCTTGTTCTCACAGGGGTACCAAGAGACCCAGTACTTC
.,few,TRBJ2-5,TRBV6-4,CASSAAAGDQETQYF,TGTGCCAGCAGTGCCGCCGCTGGCGACCAAGAGACCCAGTACTTC
.,few,TRBJ2-5,TRBV5-1,CASSHTQGSQETQYF,TGCGCCAGCAGCCACACCCAGGGTTCTCAAGAGACCCAGTACTTC
.,.,TRBJ2-1,TRBV20-1,CSARPDTRTTSYNEQFF,TGCAGTGCTAGGCCAGATACTCGGACCACCTCCTACAATGAGCAGTTCTTC
TRBD2,many,TRBJ2-7,TRBV9,CASSPRTSGAYEQYF,TGTGCCAGCAGCCCTCGGACTAGCGGGGCCTACGAGCAGTACTTC